Listed here is a single T cell receptor (beta chain). The protocol was immunoSEQ multiplex PCR, while the TCRdb copy is restricted to in-frame clones and leaves out a portion. The table lists roughly 850,000 clones, about 96% of them singletons. V dropped 3 bases and J dropped 2 bases, with 11 bases sitting between them. Germline V lookup: CDR1 PRHDT, CDR2 FYEKMQ (reference sequence). This CDR3 has 14 amino acids. CD45RO-negative CD8 cells positively selected for CCR7 made up the naive population, which excluded terminally differentiated effector memory CD45RA+ cells. This sample was included in a study of shared clonotypes between healthy human individuals. Study context: The donor pool was made up of two women and a few men aged 18 to 49. Used for every donor were three CD4 naive, three CD4 memory, two CD8 naive and one CD8 memory plate.

This TCR was sampled from a man aged 25 to 40 in good health. The chain combines TRBV13 with TRBJ2-7, with D possibly matching TRBD1 (6 bases). Sequencing was carried out using naive CD8+ T cells sorted from blood. The CDR3, as DNA: TGTGCCAGCAGCTTCCAGGGGACAACCTACGAGCAGTACTTC. Amino acid sequence: CASSFQGTTYEQYF.